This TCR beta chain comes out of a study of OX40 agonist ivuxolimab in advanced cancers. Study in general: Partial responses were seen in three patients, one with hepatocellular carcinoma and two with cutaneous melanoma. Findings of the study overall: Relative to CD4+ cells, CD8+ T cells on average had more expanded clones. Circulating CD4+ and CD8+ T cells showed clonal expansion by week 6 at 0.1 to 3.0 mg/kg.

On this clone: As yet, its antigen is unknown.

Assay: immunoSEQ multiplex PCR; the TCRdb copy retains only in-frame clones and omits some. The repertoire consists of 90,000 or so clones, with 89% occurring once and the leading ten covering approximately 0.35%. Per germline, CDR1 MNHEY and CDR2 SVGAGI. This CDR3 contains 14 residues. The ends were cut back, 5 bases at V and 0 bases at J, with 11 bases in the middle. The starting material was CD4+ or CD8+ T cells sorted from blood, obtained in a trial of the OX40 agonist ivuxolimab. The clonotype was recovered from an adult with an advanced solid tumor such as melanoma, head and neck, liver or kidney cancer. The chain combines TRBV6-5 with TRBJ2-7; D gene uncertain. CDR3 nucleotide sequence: TGTGCCAGCAGTCAAACAGTCAGCTCCTACGAGCAGTACTTC. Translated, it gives CASSQTVSSYEQYF.